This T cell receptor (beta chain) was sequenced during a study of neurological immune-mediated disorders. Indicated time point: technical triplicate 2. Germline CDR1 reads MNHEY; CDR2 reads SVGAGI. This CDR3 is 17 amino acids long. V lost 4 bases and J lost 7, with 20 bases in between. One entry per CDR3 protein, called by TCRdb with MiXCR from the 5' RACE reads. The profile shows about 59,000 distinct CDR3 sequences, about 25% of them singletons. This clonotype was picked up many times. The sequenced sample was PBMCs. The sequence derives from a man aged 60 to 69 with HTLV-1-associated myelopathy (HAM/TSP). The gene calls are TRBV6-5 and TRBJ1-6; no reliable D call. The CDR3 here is CASSFSRGPNLNSPLHF. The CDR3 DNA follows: TGTGCCAGCAGTTTCTCCCGCGGGCCGAATCTAAATTCACCCCTCCACTTT.